The T cell receptor (beta chain) described here comes from a study of blood T cells in healthy people across ages. About this clonotype itself: The antigen is unknown. Sequence at one end of the junction differs from germline and may be a read error.

Primers used in a second PCR of about 6 to 11 cycles were a sample-barcoded 5' primer and a J-beta primer mix. Each cDNA molecule was tagged by a template-switch adaptor that had 12 random nucleotides. Each of the samples gave a minimum of 3 million paired-end reads that contained CDR3. TCRdb itself ran the 5' RACE reads through MiXCR, one entry per CDR3 protein. Of around 940,000 distinct CDR3 sequences listed, just over 50% are singletons. Study-wide results and caveats: When set beside aged donors, long-lived donors presented more naive CD4+ cells and higher diversity.

The donors, all healthy, were Caucasians living in Russia, aged about 6 to 90. The sequenced sample was blood. The receptor was derived from a woman in her sixties in good health.

The CDR3 reads CASGLGRDNQPQHF. CDR3 in DNA: TGTGCCAGCGGCTTAGGGAGGGACAATCAGCCCCAGCATTTT. The V call is TRBV7-2, the J call TRBJ1-5; D remains ambiguous. Germline V gene data show CDR1 as SGHTA and CDR2 as FQGNSA. This CDR3 spans 14 amino acids.